This TCR beta chain was observed in a study of tumor and adjacent non-tumor tissue in lung cancer (dated by TCRdb to between 2017 and 2018). With respect to the entire study: Patients with adenocarcinoma (roughly 12), squamous cell carcinoma (2) and small cell lung cancer (1) were included in the cohort. Bulk TCRbeta repertoires were compared between lung tumor tissue and matched distant non-tumor lung tissue obtained from about 16 lung cancer patients. The roughly 15 enrolled patients, of whom around 10 were men and 5 were women, were aged roughly 30 to 80 years and were diagnosed with TNM stage I to III disease. Sequencing produced about 130,000,000 productive TCRbeta reads in total, an average of approximately 4.5 million reads per sample. More than 25 paired specimens, one tumor and one normal lung sample per patient, were profiled by TCRbeta CDR3 sequencing. Broader findings and caveats from the paper: Significantly higher TCR diversity was found in younger patients, and higher tumor TCR diversity was associated with shorter overall and disease-free survival. Peripheral blood was not sequenced, so blood TCRbeta repertoires in these lung cancer patients were not examined. Significantly higher TCR diversity (inverse Simpson) was observed in tumor tissue than in normal lung tissue (roughly 390 vs 170, P = 0.0075, Mann-Whitney U test). Only about 15 patients were included in the cohort, and the need for larger samples and more detailed clinical data was noted by the authors. Neither the sequencing platform nor unique molecular identifiers are mentioned in the methods. The top 100 clones made up a significantly larger cumulative share of the repertoire in normal lung than in tumor tissue.

Comment on this clonotype: Its specific antigen is unknown. There are no base qualities to consult, and no much larger clone falls within one base.

The germline V gene supplies CDR1 SGHAT and CDR2 FQNNGV. The CDR3 has 16 amino acids, counting the end cysteine and phenylalanine. The DNA shown is the 48-base CDR3, in frame from base 1. V loses 4 bases, J loses 1 base, and the germline ends lie 17 bases apart. RNA was isolated from bulk unsorted tissue, and RNA quality was assessed with a NanoDrop ND-1000 and an Agilent 2100. Donors were newly diagnosed lung cancer patients admitted for thoracic surgery in China between August and November 2014, without prior chemotherapy. The study excluded patients who had received radiotherapy or chemotherapy before or who had another cancer at the same time. Surgical tissue pieces of about 1-2.3 cm3 were preserved in RNAlater solution and were kept at -80 degrees C until use. The library was produced with multiplex PCR. Sequencing was performed on an Illumina HiSeq 2500. Following protocols modified from ARM-PCR, the researchers constructed TCRbeta libraries through three rounds of nested PCR with primers (Table S4). Before sequencing, PCR products of 200-500 bp were excised from the gel and purified with the QIAquick gel extraction kit. The source study handled its data this way. Reads were cleaned using Trimmomatic, were merged into complete CDR3 sequences using FLASH, and were assigned to V(D)J germline segments using MiTCR. Clonal diversity was calculated as the inverse Simpson's index using VDJtools. In-frame sequences lacking a premature stop codon were counted as productive reads. TCRdb trimmed public reads at Q25 via fastp, called clones via MiXCR and kept in-frame beta chains. Entries that share a CDR3 protein sequence are merged under the most common genes and DNA. TCRdb assigned the V and J calls; the authors' analysis was not used. The sample records 70,000 to 90,000 distinct CDR3 sequences, over 75% of which are singletons. Less than 15% of the sample comes from the top ten.

The receptor comes from a woman between 45 and 65 years old with non-small cell lung cancer. The chain uses TRBV11-2 and TRBJ2-7, and TRBD1 may be the D gene, going by 5 matching bases. The material sequenced was lung tumor tissue. The sequenced DNA: TGTGCCAGCAGCTCAGGGTCAAGGGCCGGTTCCTACGAGCAGTACTTC. The resulting protein is CASSSGSRAGSYEQYF.